The text below deals with one T cell receptor beta chain. The antigen remains unidentified. The data were produced by immunoSEQ multiplex PCR, yet TCRdb's version contains in-frame clones alone and is incomplete. The sample consists of over 85,000 clones, roughly 83% of them appearing once. The data were obtained in a study of cytomegalovirus exposure and HLA in healthy donors. Across the study: The same platform used for the 666 first-cohort repertoires was also used for the 130 or so validation repertoires, as a later analysis reported.

Study-level findings and limits: The study found most TCR sequences rare, yet found some public TCRs in many donors.

This CDR3 has 21 amino acids. V lost 1 base, J lost 3 bases, and 28 bases lay in between. CDR1 and CDR2 (germline): SGHVS, FQNEAQ. The source material was PBMCs. The TCR comes from a woman aged 18-29 years in good health and CMV-seropositive. This chain links TRBV7-8 with TRBJ2-1, with a tentative D call TRBD2 (5 bases). The CDR3 loop reads CASSLEVVNSVATYRYNEQFF. CDR3 coding DNA: TGTGCCAGCAGCTTAGAGGTGGTAAACAGTGTAGCGACGTACCGCTACAATGAGCAGTTCTTC.